This TCR beta chain was retrieved from a study of cytomegalovirus exposure and HLA in healthy donors. Study-wide results and caveats: An observed cluster of highly shared sequence variants was recorded as a likely sequencing artifact. TCR beta V segments were, for the most part, productive about 90% or about 30% of the time in an earlier analysis.

PCR used 60 Vbeta primers and 13 Jbeta primers. The table came from immunoSEQ multiplex PCR; TCRdb's copy has only in-frame clones and leaves some out. The table lists 180,000 or so clones, under 80% of them singletons. The V gene lost 1 base and the J gene lost 2 bases, with 16 bases spanning the gap. Per the germline V gene, CDR1 is SGHAT and CDR2 is FQNNGV. The length of the CDR3 is 17 residues. Worth noting for this clone: Its antigen remains unknown.

J is TRBJ2-3 and V is TRBV11-2, with D perhaps TRBD2 (6 bases). The TCR comes from a woman in her thirties in good health and CMV-seropositive. The sample consisted of PBMCs. The CDR3: CASSLVPRGTDTDTQYF. CDR3 nucleotide sequence: TGTGCCAGCAGCTTAGTCCCCCGTGGGACTGACACAGATACGCAGTATTTT. The complete variable domain, with remaining parts taken from reference TRBV11-2 and TRBJ2-3, reads EAGVAQSPRYKIIEKRQSVAFWCNPISGHATLYWYQQILGQGPKLLIQFQNNGVVDDSQLPKDRFSAERLKGVDSTLKIQPAKLEDSAVYLCASSLVPRGTDTDTQYFGPGTRLTVL.